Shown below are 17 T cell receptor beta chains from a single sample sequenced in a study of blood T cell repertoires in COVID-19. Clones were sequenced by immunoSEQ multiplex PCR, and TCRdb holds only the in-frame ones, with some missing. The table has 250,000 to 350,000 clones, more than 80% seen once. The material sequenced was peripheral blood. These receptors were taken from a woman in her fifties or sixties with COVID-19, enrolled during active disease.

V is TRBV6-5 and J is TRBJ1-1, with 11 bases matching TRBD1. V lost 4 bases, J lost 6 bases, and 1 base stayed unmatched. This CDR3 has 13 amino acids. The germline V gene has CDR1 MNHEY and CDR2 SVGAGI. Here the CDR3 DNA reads TGTGCCAGCAGTTGGGGACAGGGGGCTGAAGCTTTCTTT. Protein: CASSWGQGAEAFF.

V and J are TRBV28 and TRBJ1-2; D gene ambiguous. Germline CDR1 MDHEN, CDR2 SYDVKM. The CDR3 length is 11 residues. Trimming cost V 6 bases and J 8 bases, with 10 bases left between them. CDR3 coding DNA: TGTGCCAGCAGCTCAGCGCGAGGCTACACCTTC. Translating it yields CASSSARGYTF.

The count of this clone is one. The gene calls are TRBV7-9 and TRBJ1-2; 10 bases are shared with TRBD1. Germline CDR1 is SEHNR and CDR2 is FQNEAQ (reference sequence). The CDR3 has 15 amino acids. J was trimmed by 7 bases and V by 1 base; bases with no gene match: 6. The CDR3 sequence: CASSLVGTGAGGYTF. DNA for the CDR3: TGTGCCAGCAGCTTAGTTGGGACAGGGGCGGGTGGCTACACCTTC.

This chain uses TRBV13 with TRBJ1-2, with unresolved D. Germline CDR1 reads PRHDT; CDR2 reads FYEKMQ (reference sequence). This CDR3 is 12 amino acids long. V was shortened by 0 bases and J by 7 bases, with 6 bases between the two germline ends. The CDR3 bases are TGTGCCAGCAGCTTAGGTTTCGGTGGCTACACCTTC. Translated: CASSLGFGGYTF.

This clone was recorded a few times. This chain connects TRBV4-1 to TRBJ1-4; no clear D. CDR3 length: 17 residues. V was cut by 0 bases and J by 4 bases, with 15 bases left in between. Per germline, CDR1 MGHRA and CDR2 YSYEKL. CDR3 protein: CASSQDKRFSHNEKLFF. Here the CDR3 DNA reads TGCGCCAGCAGCCAAGATAAACGGTTCTCTCATAATGAAAAACTGTTTTTT.

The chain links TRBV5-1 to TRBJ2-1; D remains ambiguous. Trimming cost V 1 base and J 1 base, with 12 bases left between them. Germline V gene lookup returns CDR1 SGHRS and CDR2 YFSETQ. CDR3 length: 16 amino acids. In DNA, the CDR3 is TGCGCCAGCAGCTTGCTCGGGTCCCCTTCCTACAATGAGCAGTTCTTC. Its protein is CASSLLGSPSYNEQFF.

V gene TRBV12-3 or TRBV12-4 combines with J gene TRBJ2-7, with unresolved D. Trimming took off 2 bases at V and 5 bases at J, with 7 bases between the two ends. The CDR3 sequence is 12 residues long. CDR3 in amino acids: CASSLSGHEQYF. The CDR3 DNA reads TGTGCCAGCAGTTTATCTGGCCACGAGCAGTACTTC.

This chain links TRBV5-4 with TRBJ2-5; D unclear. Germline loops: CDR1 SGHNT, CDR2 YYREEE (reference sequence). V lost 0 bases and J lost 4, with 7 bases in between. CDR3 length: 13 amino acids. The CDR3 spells CASSLVSGETQYF. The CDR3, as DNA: TGTGCCAGCAGCTTGGTATCGGGAGAGACCCAGTACTTC.

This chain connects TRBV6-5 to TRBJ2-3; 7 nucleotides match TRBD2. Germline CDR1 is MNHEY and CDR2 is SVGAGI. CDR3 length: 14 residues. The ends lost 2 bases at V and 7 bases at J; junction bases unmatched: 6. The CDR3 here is CASSYGGGSYTQYF. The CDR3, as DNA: TGTGCCAGCAGTTACGGGGGAGGGTCTTATACGCAGTATTTT.

The CDR3 DNA is TGTGCCAGCAGCCTCTCGGGACTAGCGGGAGGGCCGGGCTACGAGCAGTACTTC. Protein sequence: CASSLSGLAGGPGYEQYF. The chain recombines TRBV11-2 with TRBJ2-7; TRBD2 agrees at 16 bases. CDR1 and CDR2 from the germline V gene are SGHAT and FQNNGV. The CDR3 spans 18 residues. With 5 bases clipped from V and 3 bases from J, the junction kept 10 bases outside the gene matches.

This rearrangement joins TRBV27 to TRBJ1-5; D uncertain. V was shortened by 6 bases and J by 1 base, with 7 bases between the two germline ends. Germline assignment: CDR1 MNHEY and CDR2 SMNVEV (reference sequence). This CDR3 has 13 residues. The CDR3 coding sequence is TGTGCCAGCAGGAGGGCAAGCAATCAGCCCCAGCATTTT. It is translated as CASRRASNQPQHF.

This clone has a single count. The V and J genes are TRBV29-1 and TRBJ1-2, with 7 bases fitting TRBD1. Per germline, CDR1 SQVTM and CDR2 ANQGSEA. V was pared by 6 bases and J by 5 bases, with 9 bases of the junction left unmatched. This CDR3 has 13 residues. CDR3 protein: CSVDRLGSYGYTF. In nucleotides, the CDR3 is TGCAGCGTGGACAGGCTAGGTTCTTATGGCTACACCTTC.

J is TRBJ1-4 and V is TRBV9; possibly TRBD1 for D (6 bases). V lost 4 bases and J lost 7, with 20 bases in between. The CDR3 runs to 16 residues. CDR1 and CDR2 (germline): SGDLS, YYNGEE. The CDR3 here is CASSPGVEGRVEKLFF. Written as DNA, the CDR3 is TGTGCCAGCAGCCCAGGGGTCGAGGGTAGGGTTGAAAAACTGTTTTTT.

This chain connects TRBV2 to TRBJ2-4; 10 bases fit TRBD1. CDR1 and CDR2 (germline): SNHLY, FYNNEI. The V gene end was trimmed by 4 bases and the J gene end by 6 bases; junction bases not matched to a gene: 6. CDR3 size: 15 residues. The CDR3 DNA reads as TGTGCCAGCAGTGGTGGGACAGGGGAAGGAAACATTCAGTACTTC. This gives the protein CASSGGTGEGNIQYF.

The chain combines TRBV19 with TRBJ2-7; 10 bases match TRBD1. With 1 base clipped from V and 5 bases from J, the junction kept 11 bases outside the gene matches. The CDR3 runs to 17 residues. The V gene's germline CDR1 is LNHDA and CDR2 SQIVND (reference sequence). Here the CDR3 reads CASSIVPIRTGGNEQYF. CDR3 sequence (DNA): TGTGCCAGTAGTATAGTTCCCATCCGGACAGGGGGTAACGAGCAGTACTTC.

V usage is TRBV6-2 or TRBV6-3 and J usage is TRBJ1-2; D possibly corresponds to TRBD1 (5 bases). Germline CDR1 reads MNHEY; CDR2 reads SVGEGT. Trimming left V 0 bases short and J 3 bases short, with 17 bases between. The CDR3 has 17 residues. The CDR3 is CASSYSTDGGGYYGYTF. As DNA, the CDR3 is TGTGCCAGCAGTTACTCGACAGACGGGGGAGGATACTATGGCTACACCTTC.

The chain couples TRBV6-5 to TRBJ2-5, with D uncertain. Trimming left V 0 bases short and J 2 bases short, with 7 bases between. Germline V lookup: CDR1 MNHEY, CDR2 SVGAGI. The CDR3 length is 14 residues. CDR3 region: CASSYSAVQETQYF. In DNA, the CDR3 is TGTGCCAGCAGTTACTCGGCGGTTCAAGAGACCCAGTACTTC.